This TCR beta chain was profiled in a study of blood T cell repertoires in COVID-19 (dated by TCRdb to 2019 to 2021). General notes on the study: The collaborator samples originated in the United States, Italy and Spain and spanned the acute and convalescent phases of COVID-19. The prospective study material was composed of cDNA or gDNA derived from T cells, B-cell-depleted T cells, or PBMCs. The dataset comprised deeply sampled blood TCRbeta repertoires from subjects exposed to, actively infected with, or recovered from COVID-19. The repertoires were made available in a free public database intended to serve as a resource for research on the immune response to SARS-CoV-2. The samples were drawn from two sources: the first 160 participants of the ongoing ImmuneRACE study, and 950 to 1,500 subjects contributed by 6 global collaborators. A de-identified subject ID, COVID-19 status, age in years and sex were almost always included in the sample metadata. Where HLA class I and class II types were available, the types were taken from metadata supplied by the sample provider, not from assay-based typing. General study outcomes and caveats: How much clinical and demographic metadata was included differed by source and by participant, and the metadata was provided uncurated.

The immunoSEQ Assay, a bias-controlled multiplex PCR, was used to amplify TCRbeta CDR3 regions from genomic DNA. As for the original processing: Nucleated cell counts per sample were estimated from amplification of reference gene primers within the assay. Sequence reads were collapsed and filtered to measure the absolute abundance of every unique TCRbeta CDR3 rearrangement. Productive Simpson clonality was computed per sample as the square root of Simpson's diversity index over productive rearrangements. This is the immuneACCESS table as TCRdb keeps it, with only in-frame sequences that have V and J called. A part of the clones is gone; compared with another copy, unresolved V genes explain less than half, and the rest is unexplained. V and J calls and clone size come straight from that table; D and trimming were deduced from the DNA. The sample profile shows 25,000 to 35,000 clones; 85% to 90% of them were found once. About a sixth of the sample belongs to the ten largest clones.

Comments on this clone: Its recognized antigen is unknown. Per-base quality was not reported, and no clone a single base away is much larger than it.

Collaborating institutions collected whole blood in K2EDTA tubes following their own protocols. Collaborator samples were shipped for TCRbeta analysis as frozen whole blood, isolated PBMCs, or DNA extracted from either sample type. Sequenced input: peripheral blood. This TCR came from an elderly man with acute or convalescent COVID-19.

The CDR3 corresponds to CASSLVVGANPGGLFF. The nucleotide sequence reads TGTGCCAGCAGCTTAGTAGTGGGGGCTAATCCTGGAGGACTGTTTTTT. The V gene is TRBV7-8 and the J gene is TRBJ1-4, and perhaps TRBD1 as D gene, on 6 matching bases. CDR1 and CDR2 are drawn from the germline V gene: SGHVS, FQNEAQ. There are 16 amino acids in the CDR3, from cysteine to phenylalanine inclusive. The DNA shown is the 48-base CDR3, in frame from base 1. The germline ends are 22 bases apart after V is trimmed by 1 base and J by 13 bases. The full variable domain, completed from the reference TRBV7-8 and TRBJ1-4 proteins outside the CDR3, reads GAGVSQSPRYKVAKRGQDVALRCDPISGHVSLFWYQQALGQGPEFLTYFQNEAQLDKSGLPSDRFFAERPEGSVSTLKIQRTQQEDSAVYLCASSLVVGANPGGLFFGSGTQLSVL.